Below, 12 T cell receptor beta chains from the same sample are listed, as sequenced in a study of T-cell reconstitution after alpha-beta-depleted transplantation in children. Researchers prepared the TCRbeta library using unique molecular identifiers, the study reports. TCRdb reprocessed the PCR reads via MiXCR and lists one record per CDR3 protein. The repertoire holds 75,000 to 80,000 distinct CDR3 sequences, 15% to 20% seen once, with approximately 55% in the top ten. Here the sequenced sample was PBMCs, mostly from graft donor cells, taken 360 days after TCRalphabeta/CD19-depleted stem cell transplant. These receptors were collected from a male patient between 2 and 10 years old who had a stem cell transplant for acute lymphoblastic leukemia, so the T cells may come from the graft donor.

This clonotype showed up just a few times. This chain connects TRBV3-1 to TRBJ1-2, with D possibly being TRBD1 (5 bases). V lost 3 bases, J lost 0 bases, and 8 bases lay in between. The CDR3 spans 14 residues. In germline, CDR1 is LGHDT, CDR2 YNNKEL (reference sequence). CDR3 protein: CASSHPGPNYGYTF. CDR3 DNA sequence: TGTGCCAGCAGCCACCCGGGGCCTAACTATGGCTACACCTTC.

This clonotype was detected only a few times. V gene TRBV11-1 combines with J gene TRBJ2-1; TRBD2 agrees at 10 bases. The CDR3 loop spans 16 amino acids. V lost 4 bases to trimming and J lost 8 bases; unmatched junction nucleotides: 11. Germline values: CDR1 SGHAT, CDR2 FQDESV (reference sequence). The CDR3 loop is CASSYHLAGAGDEQFF. The CDR3 nucleotides read TGTGCCAGCAGCTACCACCTAGCGGGAGCGGGCGATGAGCAGTTCTTC. The full variable domain, its missing parts supplied by reference TRBV11-1 and TRBJ2-1, is EAEVAQSPRYKITEKSQAVAFWCDPISGHATLYWYRQILGQGPELLVQFQDESVVDDSQLPKDRFSAERLKGVDSTLKIQPAELGDSAMYLCASSYHLAGAGDEQFFGPGTRLTVL.

CDR3 region: CASSLADRGEQFF. CDR3 coding DNA: TGCGCCAGCAGCTTGGCGGACAGGGGGGAGCAGTTCTTC. The chain carries TRBV5-1 and TRBJ2-1, with 10 nucleotides matching TRBD1. Germline loops: CDR1 SGHRS, CDR2 YFSETQ. This CDR3 has 13 residues. Trimming took 0 bases from V and 10 from J; bases not matched to a gene: 1.

This clonotype occurred a few times. This chain joins TRBV7-2 and TRBJ2-7; 9 bases match TRBD2. Trimming removed 5 bases from V and 2 bases from J; junction bases left unmatched: 10. From germline, CDR1 is SGHTA and CDR2 FQGNSA. This CDR3 is 16 amino acids long. CDR3 amino acids: CASSTGTSYLPYEQYF. CDR3 bases: TGTGCCAGCAGCACCGGGACTAGCTACCTTCCCTACGAGCAGTACTTC.

The chain employs TRBV10-2 and TRBJ2-5; TRBD2 matches 13 bases. This CDR3 contains 14 residues. Germline CDR1 reads WSHSY; CDR2 reads SAAADI. V gave up 7 bases and J gave up 5 bases; unmatched junction bases: 4. The CDR3 DNA is TGCGCCAGCAAGGGACTAGCGGGAAGGGAGACCCAGTACTTC. The encoded protein is CASKGLAGRETQYF.

There are many counts of this clonotype. The V call is TRBV10-2, the J call TRBJ2-5; TRBD2 matches 7 bases. Trimming removed 2 bases from V and 5 bases from J; junction bases left unmatched: 11. The CDR3 extends over 16 amino acids. Per the germline V gene, CDR1 is WSHSY and CDR2 is SAAADI. The CDR3 nucleotides read TGCGCCAGCAGTGAGCCGGGACTACCTGATAGGGAGACCCAGTACTTC. Translating gives CASSEPGLPDRETQYF.

The genes are TRBV5-1 and TRBJ1-2, with 7 bases aligning to TRBD1. Germline lookup yields CDR1 SGHRS and CDR2 YFSETQ. V lost 4 bases and J lost 0; bases outside the gene matches: 6. The CDR3 spans 15 residues. CDR3 bases: TGCGCCAGCAGCGCCGGGGACAGAGCTAACTATGGCTACACCTTC. This codes for CASSAGDRANYGYTF.

The chain carries TRBV20-1 and TRBJ2-4; 9 bases agree with TRBD1. The V segment lost 3 bases and the J segment 8 bases; nucleotides outside the gene matches: 8. Germline V gene lookup returns CDR1 DFQATT and CDR2 SNEGSKA (reference sequence). This CDR3 spans 14 amino acids. The CDR3 loop is CSASLQGAKYIQYF. In nucleotides, the CDR3 is TGCAGTGCTAGCCTACAGGGGGCGAAGTACATTCAGTACTTC.

The chain carries TRBV7-9 and TRBJ1-4, with unresolved D. V was shortened by 1 base and J by 0 bases, with 6 bases between the two germline ends. Looked up from germline, CDR1 is SEHNR and CDR2 is FQNEAQ (reference sequence). The CDR3 totals 15 residues. CDR3 coding DNA: TGTGCCAGCAGCTTAGTGCCCCCAACTAATGAAAAACTGTTTTTT. This encodes CASSLVPPTNEKLFF.

The rearrangement links TRBV11-3 to TRBJ2-1, with 16 bases lining up with TRBD2. CDR1 SGHNT and CDR2 YENEEA come from the germline V gene. J gave up 9 bases and V 4 bases, and 6 bases lay outside the gene matches. CDR3 length equals 16 residues. CDR3 loop: CASSSGLAGGPPEQFF. The CDR3 DNA reads as TGTGCCAGCAGCTCGGGACTAGCGGGAGGGCCTCCTGAGCAGTTCTTC. Combining the CDR3 with reference TRBV11-3 and TRBJ2-1 gives the whole variable domain EAGVVQSPRYKIIEKKQPVAFWCNPISGHNTLYWYLQNLGQGPELLIRYENEEAVDDSQLPKDRFSAERLKGVDSTLKIQPAELGDSAVYLCASSSGLAGGPPEQFFGPGTRLTVL.

V and J are TRBV7-2 and TRBJ1-4; the D is unclear. V lost 3 bases, J lost 1 base, and 6 bases lay in between. CDR1 and CDR2 (germline): SGHTA, FQGNSA. CDR3 size: 14 residues. The CDR3 nucleotides are TGTGCCAGCAGCTTTGACGGAACTAATGAAAAACTGTTTTTT. It specifies CASSFDGTNEKLFF.

This rearrangement joins TRBV5-4 to TRBJ2-1, with D perhaps matching TRBD1 (6 bases). From germline, CDR1 is SGHNT and CDR2 YYREEE (reference sequence). V was clipped by 1 base and J by 0 bases, with 11 bases between them. This CDR3 is 16 amino acids long. This chain's CDR3 is CASSLRTASSYNEQFF. CDR3 bases: TGTGCCAGCAGCTTGCGGACAGCGAGCTCCTACAATGAGCAGTTCTTC.